Reported below is one TCR beta chain. Possible read error: a much larger clone is one base away. The sample comes from a study of human T cells and chemical hapten exposure. Time point described: patch test 2, 6 weeks after DPC sensitization. Treatment meaning: therapeutic diphenylcyclopropenone sensitization with weekly scalp DPC. V was trimmed by 4 bases and J by 4 bases, leaving 14 bases between them. Looked up from germline, CDR1 is SQVTM and CDR2 is ANQGSEA. The CDR3 is made up of 13 amino acids. A single record per CDR3 protein comes from TCRdb applying MiXCR to the RACE reads. This sample has about 70,000 distinct CDR3 sequences, with roughly 8.5% found just once.

The chain combines TRBV29-1 with TRBJ2-7; D could derive from TRBD1 or TRBD2 (7 bases each). The clonotype was recovered from a woman between 50 and 59 years old with alopecia areata. Some clones in this sample may be carry-over from other donors' samples. Sequenced here: whole blood, sampled in connection with sensitization to the hapten diphenylcyclopropenone (DPC). The CDR3 sequence: CSVVQGGGYEQYF. The CDR3 DNA reads TGCAGCGTTGTCCAGGGGGGGGGATACGAGCAGTACTTC.